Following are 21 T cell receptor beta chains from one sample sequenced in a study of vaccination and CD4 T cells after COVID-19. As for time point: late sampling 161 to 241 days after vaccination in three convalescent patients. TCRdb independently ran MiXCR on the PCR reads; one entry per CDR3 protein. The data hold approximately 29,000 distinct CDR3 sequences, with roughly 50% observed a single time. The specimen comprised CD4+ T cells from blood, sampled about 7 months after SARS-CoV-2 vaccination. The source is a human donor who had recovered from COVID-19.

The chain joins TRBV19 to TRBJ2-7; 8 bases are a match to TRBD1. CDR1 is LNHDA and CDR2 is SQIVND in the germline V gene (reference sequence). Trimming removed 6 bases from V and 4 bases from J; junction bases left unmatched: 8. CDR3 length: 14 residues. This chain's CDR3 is CASRQTGVGYEQYF. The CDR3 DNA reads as TGTGCCAGTAGGCAGACAGGGGTTGGGTACGAGCAGTACTTC.

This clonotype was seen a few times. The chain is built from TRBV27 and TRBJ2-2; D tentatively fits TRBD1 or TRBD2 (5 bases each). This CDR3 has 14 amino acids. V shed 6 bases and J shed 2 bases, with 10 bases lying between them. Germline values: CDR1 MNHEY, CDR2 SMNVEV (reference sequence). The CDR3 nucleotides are TGTGCCAGCAGGCCGGGACCCAACACCGGGGAGCTGTTTTTT. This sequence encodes CASRPGPNTGELFF.

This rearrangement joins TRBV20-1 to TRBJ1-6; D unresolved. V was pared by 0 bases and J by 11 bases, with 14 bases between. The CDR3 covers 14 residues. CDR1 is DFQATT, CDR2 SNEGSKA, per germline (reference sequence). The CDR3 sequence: CSARDVNPFTPLHF. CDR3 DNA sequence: TGCAGTGCTAGAGATGTAAATCCATTTACACCCCTCCACTTT.

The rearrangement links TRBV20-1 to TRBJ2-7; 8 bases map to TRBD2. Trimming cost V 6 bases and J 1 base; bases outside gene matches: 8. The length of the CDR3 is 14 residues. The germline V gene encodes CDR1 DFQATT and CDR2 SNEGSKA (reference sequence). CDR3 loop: CSAKGLVASYEQYF. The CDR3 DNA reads TGCAGTGCAAAGGGACTAGTCGCATCCTACGAGCAGTACTTC.

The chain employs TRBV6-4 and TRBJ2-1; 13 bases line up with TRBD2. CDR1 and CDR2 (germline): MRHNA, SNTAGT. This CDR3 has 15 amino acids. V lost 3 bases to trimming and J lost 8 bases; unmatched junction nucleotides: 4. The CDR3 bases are TGTGCCAGCAGTGAAGGACTAGCGGGAGTTGATGAGCAGTTCTTC. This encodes CASSEGLAGVDEQFF.

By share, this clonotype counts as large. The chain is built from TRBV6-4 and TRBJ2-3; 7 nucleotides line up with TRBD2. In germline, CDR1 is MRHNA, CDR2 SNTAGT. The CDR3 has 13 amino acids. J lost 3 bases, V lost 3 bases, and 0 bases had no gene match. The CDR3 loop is CASSERETDTQYF. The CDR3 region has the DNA TGTGCCAGCAGTGAGCGGGAGACAGATACGCAGTATTTT.

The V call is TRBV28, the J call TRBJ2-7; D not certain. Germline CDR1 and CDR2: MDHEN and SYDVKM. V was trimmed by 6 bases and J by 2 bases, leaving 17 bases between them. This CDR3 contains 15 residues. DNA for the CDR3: TGTGCCAGCAGCCCGTCCGGCCTGTGGACCTACGAGCAGTACTTC. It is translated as CASSPSGLWTYEQYF.

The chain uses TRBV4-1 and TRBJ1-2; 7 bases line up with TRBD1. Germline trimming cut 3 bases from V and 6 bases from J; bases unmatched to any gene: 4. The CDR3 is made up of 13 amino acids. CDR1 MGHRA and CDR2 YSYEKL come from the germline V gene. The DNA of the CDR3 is TGCGCCAGCAGCCATAACAGGGGCCATGGCTACACCTTC. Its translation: CASSHNRGHGYTF.

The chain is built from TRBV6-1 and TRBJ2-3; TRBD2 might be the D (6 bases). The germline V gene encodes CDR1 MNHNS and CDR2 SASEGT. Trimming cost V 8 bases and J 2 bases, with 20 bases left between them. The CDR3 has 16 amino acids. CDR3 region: CASANGGPYATDTQYF. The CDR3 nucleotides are TGTGCCAGCGCAAACGGGGGACCCTACGCCACAGATACGCAGTATTTT.

CDR3 in amino acids: CSARDQVADTQYF. CDR3 DNA: TGCAGTGCTAGAGATCAAGTAGCAGATACGCAGTATTTT. This chain connects TRBV20-1 to TRBJ2-3; D uncertain. The CDR3 contains 13 residues. Looked up from germline, CDR1 is DFQATT and CDR2 is SNEGSKA (reference sequence). V lost 0 bases, J lost 4 bases, and 8 bases lay in between.

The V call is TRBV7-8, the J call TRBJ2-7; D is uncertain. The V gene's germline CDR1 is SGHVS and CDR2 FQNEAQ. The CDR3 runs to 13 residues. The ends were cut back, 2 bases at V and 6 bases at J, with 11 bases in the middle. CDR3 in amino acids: CASSLRFSAEQYF. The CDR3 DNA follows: TGTGCCAGCAGCTTACGTTTTTCGGCCGAGCAGTACTTC.

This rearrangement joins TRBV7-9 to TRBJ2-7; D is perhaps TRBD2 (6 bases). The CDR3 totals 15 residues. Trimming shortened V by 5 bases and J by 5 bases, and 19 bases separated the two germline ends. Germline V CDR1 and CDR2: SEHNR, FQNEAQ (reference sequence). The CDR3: CASSRYPSVVDEQYF. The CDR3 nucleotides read TGTGCCAGCAGCAGATATCCTAGCGTAGTAGACGAGCAGTACTTC.

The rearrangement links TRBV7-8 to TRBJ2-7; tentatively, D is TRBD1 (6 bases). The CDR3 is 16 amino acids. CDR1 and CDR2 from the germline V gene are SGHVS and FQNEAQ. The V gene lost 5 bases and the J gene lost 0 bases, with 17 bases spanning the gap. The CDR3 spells CASSREFRGSSYEQYF. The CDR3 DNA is TGTGCCAGCAGCCGAGAATTCAGGGGAAGCTCCTACGAGCAGTACTTC.

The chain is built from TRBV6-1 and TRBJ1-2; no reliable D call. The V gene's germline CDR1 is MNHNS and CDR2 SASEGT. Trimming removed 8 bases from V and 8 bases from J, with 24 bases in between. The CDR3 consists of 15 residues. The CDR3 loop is CASLLLGGVLGGYTF. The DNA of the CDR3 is TGTGCCAGCCTCCTACTCGGCGGAGTCCTGGGAGGCTACACCTTC.

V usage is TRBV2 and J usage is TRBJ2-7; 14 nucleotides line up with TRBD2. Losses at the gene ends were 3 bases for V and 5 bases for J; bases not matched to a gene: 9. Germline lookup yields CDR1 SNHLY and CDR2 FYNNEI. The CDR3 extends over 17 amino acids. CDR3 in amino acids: CASSDAGLAGGSHEQYF. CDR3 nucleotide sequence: TGTGCCAGCAGTGACGCTGGACTAGCGGGAGGATCCCACGAGCAGTACTTC. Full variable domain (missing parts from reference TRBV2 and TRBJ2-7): EPEVTQTPSHQVTQMGQEVILRCVPISNHLYFYWYRQILGQKVEFLVSFYNNEISEKSEIFDDQFSVERPDGSNFTLKIRSTKLEDSAMYFCASSDAGLAGGSHEQYFGPGTRLTVT.

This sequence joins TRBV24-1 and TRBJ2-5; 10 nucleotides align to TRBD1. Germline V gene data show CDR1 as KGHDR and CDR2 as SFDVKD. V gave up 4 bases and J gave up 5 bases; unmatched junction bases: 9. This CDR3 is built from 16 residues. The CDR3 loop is CATSDKGQGKRETQYF. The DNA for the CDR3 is TGTGCCACCAGTGACAAGGGACAGGGGAAACGGGAGACCCAGTACTTC.

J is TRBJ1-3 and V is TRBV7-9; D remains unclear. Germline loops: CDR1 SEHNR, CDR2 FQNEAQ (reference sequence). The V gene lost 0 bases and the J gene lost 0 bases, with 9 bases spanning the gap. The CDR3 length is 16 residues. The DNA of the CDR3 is TGTGCCAGCAGCTTAGCCCGGCGCCCCTCTGGAAACACCATATATTTT. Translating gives CASSLARRPSGNTIYF.

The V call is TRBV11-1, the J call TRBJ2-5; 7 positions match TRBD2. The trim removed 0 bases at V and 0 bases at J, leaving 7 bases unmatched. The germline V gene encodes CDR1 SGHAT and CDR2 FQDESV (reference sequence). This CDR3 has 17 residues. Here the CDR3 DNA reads TGTGCCAGCAGCTTAGCGCGGGCGGGAGCGAACCAAGAGACCCAGTACTTC. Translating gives CASSLARAGANQETQYF.

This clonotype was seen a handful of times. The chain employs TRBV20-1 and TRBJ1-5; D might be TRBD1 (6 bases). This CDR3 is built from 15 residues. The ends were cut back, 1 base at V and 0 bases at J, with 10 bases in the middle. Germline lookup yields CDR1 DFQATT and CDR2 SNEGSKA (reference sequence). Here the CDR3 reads CSARVTGHSNQPQHF. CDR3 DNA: TGCAGTGCTAGAGTGACGGGACATAGCAATCAGCCCCAGCATTTT.

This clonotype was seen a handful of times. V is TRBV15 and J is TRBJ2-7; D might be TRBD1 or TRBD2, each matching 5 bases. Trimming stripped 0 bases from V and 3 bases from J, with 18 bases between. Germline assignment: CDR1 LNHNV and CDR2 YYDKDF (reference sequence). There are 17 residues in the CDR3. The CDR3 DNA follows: TGTGCCACCAGCAGAGACCTGGTGGGGACGGCGAACTACGAGCAGTACTTC. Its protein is CATSRDLVGTANYEQYF.

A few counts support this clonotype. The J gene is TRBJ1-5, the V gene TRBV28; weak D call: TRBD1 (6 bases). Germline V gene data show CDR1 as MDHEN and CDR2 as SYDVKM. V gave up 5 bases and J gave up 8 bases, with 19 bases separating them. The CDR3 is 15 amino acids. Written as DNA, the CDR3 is TGTGCCAGCAGTCCCCCTTTTAGGGGGGTTGAGCCCCAGCATTTT. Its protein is CASSPPFRGVEPQHF.